This T cell receptor (beta chain) was identified during a study of blood T cells in healthy people across ages. About the research overall: About one barcoded beta molecule per two T cells came from capture by template switching. Study-level findings and limits: Long-lived donors exceeded aged donors in naive CD4+ cells and diversity. Naive T cell percentage and TCR beta diversity correlated strongly. Per million T cells, the diversity of TCR beta decreased roughly linearly as age advanced.

This clonotype showed up many times. Its antigen is currently unknown. Germline CDR1 is SGHRS and CDR2 is YFSETQ. V trimming: 2 bases; J trimming: 3 bases; junction bases outside the gene matches: 6. The CDR3 loop spans 17 amino acids. A second PCR, run for about 7 to 11 cycles, used a sample-barcoded 5' primer plus a J-beta primer mix. TCRdb itself ran the 5' RACE reads through MiXCR, one entry per CDR3 protein. The sample has some 790,000 distinct CDR3 sequences, 29% seen once. This chain links TRBV5-1 with TRBJ2-1, with TRBD2 identical over 12 bases. Sequenced material: blood. The clonotype originates from a woman aged 80 or over in good health. The CDR3 loop reads CASSFSTSGGRYNEQFF. For the CDR3, the DNA is TGCGCCAGCAGCTTCTCCACTAGCGGGGGGCGCTACAATGAGCAGTTCTTC.